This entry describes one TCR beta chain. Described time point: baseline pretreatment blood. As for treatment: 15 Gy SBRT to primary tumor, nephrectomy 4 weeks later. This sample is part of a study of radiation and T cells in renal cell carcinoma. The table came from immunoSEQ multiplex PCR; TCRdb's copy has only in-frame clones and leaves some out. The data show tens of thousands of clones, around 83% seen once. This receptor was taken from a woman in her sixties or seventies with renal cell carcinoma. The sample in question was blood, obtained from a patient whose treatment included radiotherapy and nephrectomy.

The chain's CDR3 is CAWSRNSGNTIYF. The CDR3 nucleotides read TGTGCCTGGAGCCGCAACTCTGGAAACACCATATATTTT. The V gene is TRBV30, the J gene TRBJ1-3; no definite D call. Trimming removed 3 bases at V and 0 bases at J, with 6 bases between. The germline CDR1 and CDR2 sequences are GTSNPN and SVGIG (reference sequence). The CDR3 totals 13 residues.